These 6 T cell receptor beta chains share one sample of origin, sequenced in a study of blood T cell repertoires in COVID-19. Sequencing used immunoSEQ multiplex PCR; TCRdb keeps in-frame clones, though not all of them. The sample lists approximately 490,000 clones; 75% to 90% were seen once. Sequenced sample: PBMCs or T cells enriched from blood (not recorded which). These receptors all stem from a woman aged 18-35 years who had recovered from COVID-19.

CDR3 amino acids: CASSPPGTTYGYTF. CDR3 nucleotide sequence: TGTGCCAGCAGCCCCCCGGGTACGACCTATGGCTACACCTTC. The chain couples TRBV5-6 to TRBJ1-2, with unresolved D. This CDR3 is 14 amino acids long. Germline CDR1 is SGHDT and CDR2 is YYEEEE. V was clipped by 4 bases and J by 4 bases, with 14 bases between them.

The CDR3 DNA sequence: TGTGCCAGTAGTTACCCAGGGAACACTGAAGCTTTCTTT. It specifies CASSYPGNTEAFF. The V and J genes are TRBV19 and TRBJ1-1; no firm D call. CDR1 is LNHDA and CDR2 is SQIVND in the germline V gene (reference sequence). V was cut by 5 bases and J by 1 base, with 8 bases left in between. The CDR3 has 13 residues.

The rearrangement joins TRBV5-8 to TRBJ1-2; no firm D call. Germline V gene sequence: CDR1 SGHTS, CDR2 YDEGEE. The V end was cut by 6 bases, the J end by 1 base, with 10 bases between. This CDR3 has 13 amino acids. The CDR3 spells CASTRNYNYGYTF. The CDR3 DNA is TGTGCCAGCACCAGGAATTATAACTATGGCTACACCTTC.

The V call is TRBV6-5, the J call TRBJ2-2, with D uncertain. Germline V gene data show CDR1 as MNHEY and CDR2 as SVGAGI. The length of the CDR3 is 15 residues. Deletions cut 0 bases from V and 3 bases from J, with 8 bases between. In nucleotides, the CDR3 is TGTGCCAGCAGTTACTCTGCCGGTCACACCGGGGAGCTGTTTTTT. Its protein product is CASSYSAGHTGELFF.

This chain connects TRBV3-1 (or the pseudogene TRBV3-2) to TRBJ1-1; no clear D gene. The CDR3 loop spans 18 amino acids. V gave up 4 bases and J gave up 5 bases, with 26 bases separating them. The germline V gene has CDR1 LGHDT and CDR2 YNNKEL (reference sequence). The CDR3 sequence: CASSPQGGGNRRKTEAFF. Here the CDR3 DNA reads TGTGCCAGCAGCCCCCAAGGCGGAGGGAATAGGCGTAAGACTGAAGCTTTCTTT.

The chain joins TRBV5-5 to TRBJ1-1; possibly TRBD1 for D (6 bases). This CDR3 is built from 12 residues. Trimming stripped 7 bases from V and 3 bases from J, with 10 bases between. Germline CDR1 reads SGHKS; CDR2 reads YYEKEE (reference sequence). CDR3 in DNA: TGTGCCAGCTCTTCAGGGGACACTGAAGCTTTCTTT. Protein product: CASSSGDTEAFF. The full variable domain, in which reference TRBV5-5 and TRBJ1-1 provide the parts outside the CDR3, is DAGVTQSPTHLIKTRGQQVTLRCSPISGHKSVSWYQQVLGQGPQFIFQYYEKEERGRGNFPDRFSARQFPNYSSELNVNALLLGDSALYLCASSSGDTEAFFGQGTRLTVV.